The rows below give T cell receptor beta chains drawn from one sample of a study of radiotherapy plus CTLA-4 blockade in lung cancer. Measured with immunoSEQ multiplex PCR; TCRdb has only the in-frame clones, and not every one. This table holds more than 75,000 clones, around 90% found once. The sample here was peripheral blood, taken from a patient treated with radiotherapy plus ipilimumab. The receptors derive from a human donor with non-small cell lung cancer who had stable disease on radiotherapy plus ipilimumab. The CDR3 runs from the conserved cysteine through the conserved F or W. The order of the fields is D gene, V gene, clone size, J gene, CDR3 DNA, CDR3 protein. The D gene is left open where the match is weak. Only some rows state a clone size, as once, few, many or a class for expanded clones.

D gene: -
V gene: TRBV27
clone size: -
J gene: TRBJ2-7
CDR3 DNA: TGTGCCAGCAGGCACTACGAGCAGTACTTC
CDR3 protein: CASRHYEQYF

D gene: -
V gene: TRBV7-9
clone size: -
J gene: TRBJ2-7
CDR3 DNA: TGTGCCAGCAGCTTAAGTGGGAAATCCTACGAGCAGTACTTC
CDR3 protein: CASSLSGKSYEQYF

D gene: TRBD1
V gene: TRBV5-1
clone size: -
J gene: TRBJ1-3
CDR3 DNA: TGCGCCAGCAGCTTACTTTGGACAGGGCAAGGGTCTGGAAACACCATATATTTT
CDR3 protein: CASSLLWTGQGSGNTIYF

D gene: -
V gene: TRBV5-1
clone size: few
J gene: TRBJ2-7
CDR3 DNA: TGCGCCAGCAGCTTGGGGCAGGACTACGAGCAGTACTTC
CDR3 protein: CASSLGQDYEQYF

D gene: -
V gene: TRBV6-6
clone size: -
J gene: TRBJ2-5
CDR3 DNA: TGTGCCAGCAGTTACTCATATACAGAGACCCAGTACTTC
CDR3 protein: CASSYSYTETQYF

D gene: TRBD1
V gene: TRBV4-1
clone size: -
J gene: TRBJ1-2
CDR3 DNA: TGCGCCAGCAGCCCCGGGAGGGGGCCTGATGGCTACACCTTC
CDR3 protein: CASSPGRGPDGYTF

D gene: -
V gene: TRBV2
clone size: -
J gene: TRBJ2-5
CDR3 DNA: TGTGCCAGCAGTGGATCGGGCGGGCAAGAGACCCAGTACTTC
CDR3 protein: CASSGSGGQETQYF

D gene: -
V gene: TRBV2
clone size: -
J gene: TRBJ1-3
CDR3 DNA: TGTGCCAGCAGTGAAGAGGTAAACACCATATATTTT
CDR3 protein: CASSEEVNTIYF

D gene: TRBD2
V gene: TRBV11-2
clone size: -
J gene: TRBJ2-1
CDR3 DNA: TGTGCCAGCAGCTTAGGTCCCCAGCGGGGGTACAATGAGCAGTTCTTC
CDR3 protein: CASSLGPQRGYNEQFF

D gene: -
V gene: TRBV9
clone size: -
J gene: TRBJ2-3
CDR3 DNA: TGTGCCAGCAGCGCCTCAAGGACTAGCACAGATACGCAGTATTTT
CDR3 protein: CASSASRTSTDTQYF

D gene: TRBD2
V gene: TRBV19
clone size: -
J gene: TRBJ2-2
CDR3 DNA: TGTGCCAGTAGTATAATCGGACTAGCGGGGGGCGCGAACACCGGGGAGCTGTTTTTT
CDR3 protein: CASSIIGLAGGANTGELFF

D gene: TRBD1
V gene: TRBV28
clone size: -
J gene: TRBJ1-5
CDR3 DNA: TGTGCCAGCAGTTTACTGGGACAGGGTCGGGTTCAGCCCCAGCATTTT
CDR3 protein: CASSLLGQGRVQPQHF

D gene: TRBD2
V gene: TRBV6-1
clone size: -
J gene: TRBJ2-1
CDR3 DNA: TGTGCCAGCAGTGGCCTAGCGGGAGGGCCCTACAATGAGCAGTTCTTC
CDR3 protein: CASSGLAGGPYNEQFF

D gene: -
V gene: TRBV2
clone size: -
J gene: TRBJ1-2
CDR3 DNA: TGTGCCAGCAGTGTAGGGGCTAACTATGGCTACACCTTC
CDR3 protein: CASSVGANYGYTF

D gene: -
V gene: TRBV6-1
clone size: -
J gene: TRBJ1-6
CDR3 DNA: TGTGCCAGCAATGACCGGGACCGAACCTTGGGCAATTCACCCCTCCACTTT
CDR3 protein: CASNDRDRTLGNSPLHF

D gene: TRBD2
V gene: TRBV7-2
clone size: -
J gene: TRBJ2-1
CDR3 DNA: TGTGCCAGCAGCTTAGTGGGCGGGGGACGGTTCTTC
CDR3 protein: CASSLVGGGRFF

D gene: TRBD2
V gene: TRBV2
clone size: -
J gene: TRBJ2-5
CDR3 DNA: TGTGCCAGTACCGGGGGGGCCCAAGAGACCCAGTACTTC
CDR3 protein: CASTGGAQETQYF

D gene: TRBD2
V gene: TRBV6-1
clone size: -
J gene: TRBJ2-5
CDR3 DNA: TGTGCCAGCAGTGACAACCCCGGGGGGGCCGAGACCCAGTACTTC
CDR3 protein: CASSDNPGGAETQYF

D gene: -
V gene: TRBV6-1
clone size: once
J gene: TRBJ2-2
CDR3 DNA: TGTGCCAGCAGTGAAGTGGCGGCTAGGGCCGGGGAGCTGTTTTTT
CDR3 protein: CASSEVAARAGELFF

D gene: -
V gene: TRBV5-6
clone size: -
J gene: TRBJ1-2
CDR3 DNA: TGTGCCAGCAGCTTGCGAGCGGGGGGCCCTGGTGGCTACACCTTC
CDR3 protein: CASSLRAGGPGGYTF

D gene: -
V gene: TRBV7-3
clone size: -
J gene: TRBJ1-1
CDR3 DNA: TGTGCCAGCAGCCCGCGGGACGAAGGGACTGAAGCTTTCTTT
CDR3 protein: CASSPRDEGTEAFF

D gene: -
V gene: TRBV5-1
clone size: -
J gene: TRBJ1-1
CDR3 DNA: TGCGCCAGCAGCACCCCTAACACTGAAGCTTTCTTT
CDR3 protein: CASSTPNTEAFF

D gene: -
V gene: TRBV18
clone size: -
J gene: TRBJ2-3
CDR3 DNA: TGTGCCAGCTCACAGGGGAGTAGGGAGGTACATACGCAGTATTTT
CDR3 protein: CASSQGSREVHTQYF

D gene: -
V gene: TRBV7-3
clone size: -
J gene: TRBJ1-1
CDR3 DNA: TGTGCCAGCAGCAATGGAGGAAACACTGAAGCTTTCTTT
CDR3 protein: CASSNGGNTEAFF

D gene: TRBD2
V gene: TRBV11-3
clone size: -
J gene: TRBJ2-3
CDR3 DNA: TGTGCCAGCAGCTCCGGGACTAGCGGGAGGGCCAGGGATACGCAGTATTTT
CDR3 protein: CASSSGTSGRARDTQYF

D gene: -
V gene: TRBV6-1
clone size: -
J gene: TRBJ2-1
CDR3 DNA: TGTGCCAGCAGTGAATGGGGATTCAATGAGCAGTTCTTC
CDR3 protein: CASSEWGFNEQFF

D gene: TRBD2
V gene: TRBV30
clone size: -
J gene: TRBJ2-7
CDR3 DNA: TGTGCCTGGGGGACAGGACTAGCGGGAGGACAGCAGTACTTC
CDR3 protein: CAWGTGLAGGQQYF

D gene: -
V gene: TRBV5-1
clone size: once
J gene: TRBJ2-5
CDR3 DNA: TGCGCCAGCAGCACGGGGAACCAAGAGACCCAGTACTTC
CDR3 protein: CASSTGNQETQYF

D gene: -
V gene: TRBV6-1
clone size: -
J gene: TRBJ2-5
CDR3 DNA: TGTGCCAGCTTAATCAGGGGCCCCCAGTACTTC
CDR3 protein: CASLIRGPQYF

D gene: -
V gene: TRBV6-4
clone size: -
J gene: TRBJ1-2
CDR3 DNA: TGTGCCAGCAGCGCCTCAGGGAACTATGGCTACACCTTC
CDR3 protein: CASSASGNYGYTF

D gene: TRBD1
V gene: TRBV11-2
clone size: -
J gene: TRBJ2-5
CDR3 DNA: TGTGCCAGCAGCTCCATAACAGGGGGCCAAGAGACCCAGTACTTC
CDR3 protein: CASSSITGGQETQYF

D gene: -
V gene: TRBV5-1
clone size: -
J gene: TRBJ2-5
CDR3 DNA: TGCGCCAGCAGCCCGAGGGGGGACCAAGAGACCCAGTACTTC
CDR3 protein: CASSPRGDQETQYF

D gene: -
V gene: TRBV6-5
clone size: -
J gene: TRBJ2-5
CDR3 DNA: TGTGCCAGCAGTCGAACAGGGTTGGAGACCCAGTACTTC
CDR3 protein: CASSRTGLETQYF

D gene: -
V gene: TRBV30
clone size: -
J gene: TRBJ2-6
CDR3 DNA: TGTGCCTGGAGTGTAGGAATACGGGTAACCGGGGCCAACGTCCTGACTTTC
CDR3 protein: CAWSVGIRVTGANVLTF

D gene: -
V gene: TRBV4-1
clone size: -
J gene: TRBJ2-5
CDR3 DNA: TGCGCCAGCAGCCTTCTGGGGACCCAGTACTTC
CDR3 protein: CASSLLGTQYF

D gene: TRBD2
V gene: TRBV28
clone size: -
J gene: TRBJ2-5
CDR3 DNA: TGTGCCAGCAGTCAAACCCTGACTAGCGGGGCGGAGACCCAATACTTC
CDR3 protein: CASSQTLTSGAETQYF

D gene: -
V gene: TRBV11-2
clone size: -
J gene: TRBJ2-7
CDR3 DNA: TGTGCCAGCAGCTTAGGGTCGGATGCCCCCTACGAGCAGTACTTC
CDR3 protein: CASSLGSDAPYEQYF

D gene: -
V gene: TRBV7-9
clone size: few
J gene: TRBJ1-6
CDR3 DNA: TGTGCCAGCAGCCTTACCCTTGATTCACCCCTCCACTTT
CDR3 protein: CASSLTLDSPLHF

D gene: -
V gene: TRBV7-3
clone size: -
J gene: TRBJ2-7
CDR3 DNA: TGTGCCAGCAGCCGCGATCGGTCCTACGAGCAGTACTTC
CDR3 protein: CASSRDRSYEQYF

D gene: TRBD2
V gene: TRBV6-4
clone size: few
J gene: TRBJ2-1
CDR3 DNA: TGTGCCAGCAGCCATTCCGGGGGGGAAACGAATGAGCAGTTCTTC
CDR3 protein: CASSHSGGETNEQFF

D gene: TRBD2
V gene: TRBV5-6
clone size: -
J gene: TRBJ2-5
CDR3 DNA: TGTGCCAGCAGCTTTAGGACTAGTCAAGAGACCCAGTACTTC
CDR3 protein: CASSFRTSQETQYF

D gene: -
V gene: TRBV5-4
clone size: few
J gene: TRBJ1-6
CDR3 DNA: TGTGCCAGCAGCTTGAGGGCAGGCCATAATTCACCCCTCCACTTT
CDR3 protein: CASSLRAGHNSPLHF

D gene: -
V gene: TRBV6-5
clone size: -
J gene: TRBJ1-3
CDR3 DNA: TGTGCCAGCAGTTACGGAGCCGGGTCTGGAAACACCATATATTTT
CDR3 protein: CASSYGAGSGNTIYF

D gene: TRBD1
V gene: TRBV7-2
clone size: -
J gene: TRBJ2-5
CDR3 DNA: TGTGCCAGCAGCCCCCGACAGGGGGGGGAGGTGACCCAGTACTTC
CDR3 protein: CASSPRQGGEVTQYF

D gene: TRBD1
V gene: TRBV6-1
clone size: few
J gene: TRBJ2-5
CDR3 DNA: TGTGCCAGCAGTGGCCGGGACAGAGAGACCCAGTACTTC
CDR3 protein: CASSGRDRETQYF

D gene: -
V gene: TRBV6-6
clone size: -
J gene: TRBJ1-2
CDR3 DNA: TGTGCCAGCAGTTACTCAGACCCGGGGTCTCTGGGCTACACCTTC
CDR3 protein: CASSYSDPGSLGYTF

D gene: -
V gene: TRBV14
clone size: once
J gene: TRBJ2-2
CDR3 DNA: TGTGCCAGCAGCCAAGTAGGGGCTGCCAGGGGCACCGGGGAGCTGTTTTTT
CDR3 protein: CASSQVGAARGTGELFF

D gene: -
V gene: TRBV18
clone size: -
J gene: TRBJ1-2
CDR3 DNA: TGTGCCAGCTCACCACAACCAGGAGAACCTAACTATGGCTACACCTTC
CDR3 protein: CASSPQPGEPNYGYTF

D gene: -
V gene: TRBV11-2
clone size: -
J gene: TRBJ1-1
CDR3 DNA: TGTGCCAGCAGCTTAGATCTGGGCAGATTGAACACTGAAGCTTTCTTT
CDR3 protein: CASSLDLGRLNTEAFF